A selection of T cell receptor beta chains follows, all from one sample in a study of regulatory T cells in long-lasting Graves disease. TCRdb reprocessed the multiplex PCR reads with MiXCR, giving one entry per CDR3 protein. The profile shows 520,000 or so distinct CDR3 sequences, approximately 12% of them singletons. This same sample was also part of a study on T cells in Graves' hyperthyroidism and ophthalmopathy.

The starting material was peripheral blood mononuclear cells (PBMCs), obtained at new diagnosis, from a patient treated with antithyroid drugs. The receptors come from a woman in her thirties with Graves disease. The CDR3 runs from the conserved cysteine through the conserved F or W. A D gene is named only where the DNA matches it firmly. Clone size is given for some rows only: seen once, a few or many times, or a class if the clone is expanded.

J gene: TRBJ2-7
V gene: TRBV7-8
clone size: many
D gene: -
CDR3 protein: CASSDAGTDFYEQYF
CDR3 DNA: TGTGCCAGCAGCGACGCCGGGACTGATTTCTACGAGCAGTACTTC

J gene: TRBJ2-2
V gene: TRBV19
clone size: -
D gene: TRBD1
CDR3 protein: CASSLTGLAGELFF
CDR3 DNA: TGTGCCAGTAGTTTGACAGGGCTGGCCGGGGAGCTGTTTTTT

J gene: TRBJ1-1
V gene: TRBV29-1
clone size: many
D gene: -
CDR3 protein: CSVIENTEAFF
CDR3 DNA: TGCAGCGTCATTGAGAACACTGAAGCTTTCTTT

J gene: TRBJ1-2
V gene: TRBV28
clone size: many
D gene: -
CDR3 protein: CASSLPDRGYTF
CDR3 DNA: TGTGCCAGCAGTTTACCCGACAGGGGCTACACCTTC

J gene: TRBJ2-2
V gene: TRBV28
clone size: many
D gene: TRBD2
CDR3 protein: CASSSRGGGAGELFF
CDR3 DNA: TGTGCCAGCAGTTCCCGGGGGGGGGGCGCCGGGGAGCTGTTTTTT

J gene: TRBJ2-7
V gene: TRBV27
clone size: -
D gene: TRBD2
CDR3 protein: CASARLAGGQRSYEQYF
CDR3 DNA: TGTGCCAGCGCTAGACTAGCGGGAGGGCAGCGCTCCTACGAGCAGTACTTC

J gene: TRBJ1-1
V gene: TRBV30
clone size: many
D gene: -
CDR3 protein: CAWKGSGTEAFF
CDR3 DNA: TGTGCCTGGAAAGGGTCCGGGACTGAAGCTTTCTTT

J gene: TRBJ2-7
V gene: TRBV6-2/TRBV6-3
clone size: many
D gene: TRBD1
CDR3 protein: CASRGTGATYEQYF
CDR3 DNA: TGTGCCAGCAGGGGGACAGGGGCAACCTACGAGCAGTACTTC

J gene: TRBJ1-2
V gene: TRBV10-3
clone size: many
D gene: -
CDR3 protein: CATPGPYGYTF
CDR3 DNA: TGTGCCACCCCGGGCCCCTATGGCTACACCTTC

J gene: TRBJ2-3
V gene: TRBV11-2
clone size: many
D gene: TRBD2
CDR3 protein: CASRSASGASTDTQYF
CDR3 DNA: TGTGCCAGCAGATCCGCTAGCGGAGCTAGCACAGATACGCAGTATTTT

J gene: TRBJ2-5
V gene: TRBV7-8
clone size: -
D gene: TRBD1
CDR3 protein: CASSSQTGEGGETQYF
CDR3 DNA: TGTGCCAGCAGCTCCCAGACAGGGGAAGGTGGTGAGACCCAGTACTTC

J gene: TRBJ2-7
V gene: TRBV30
clone size: many
D gene: -
CDR3 protein: CAWRQAYEQYF
CDR3 DNA: TGTGCCTGGAGACAGGCTTACGAGCAGTACTTC

J gene: TRBJ1-1
V gene: TRBV10-3
clone size: many
D gene: -
CDR3 protein: CAIWDRRTAEAFF
CDR3 DNA: TGTGCCATCTGGGACCGACGAACGGCTGAAGCTTTCTTT

J gene: TRBJ1-1
V gene: TRBV28
clone size: many
D gene: -
CDR3 protein: CASSLFTRRAEAFF
CDR3 DNA: TGTGCCAGCAGTTTATTTACCCGGAGGGCTGAAGCTTTCTTT

J gene: TRBJ2-7
V gene: TRBV18
clone size: many
D gene: -
CDR3 protein: CASSPRGGPSYEQYF
CDR3 DNA: TGTGCCAGCTCACCGAGGGGCGGTCCATCCTACGAGCAGTACTTC

J gene: TRBJ1-2
V gene: TRBV28
clone size: few
D gene: -
CDR3 protein: CASRGGISGYTF
CDR3 DNA: TGTGCCAGCCGGGGGGGGATCTCTGGCTACACCTTC

J gene: TRBJ2-2
V gene: TRBV12-3/TRBV12-4
clone size: -
D gene: -
CDR3 protein: CASSSHLGRVDTGELFF
CDR3 DNA: TGTGCCAGCAGTTCCCATTTAGGCCGGGTTGACACCGGGGAGCTGTTTTTT

J gene: TRBJ2-7
V gene: TRBV6-1
clone size: many
D gene: -
CDR3 protein: CASSRVGREQYF
CDR3 DNA: TGTGCCAGCAGCCGGGTGGGTCGCGAGCAGTACTTC

J gene: TRBJ2-3
V gene: TRBV7-2
clone size: many
D gene: -
CDR3 protein: CASSPDRTDTQYF
CDR3 DNA: TGTGCCAGCAGCCCCGACAGGACAGATACGCAGTATTTT

J gene: TRBJ1-3
V gene: TRBV29-1
clone size: many
D gene: -
CDR3 protein: CSVESSADAGNTIYF
CDR3 DNA: TGCAGCGTTGAATCATCGGCAGATGCCGGAAACACCATATATTTT

J gene: TRBJ2-1
V gene: TRBV7-2
clone size: -
D gene: -
CDR3 protein: CASSRPEGEGFKNEQFF
CDR3 DNA: TGTGCCAGCAGCCGCCCGGAGGGGGAGGGTTTTAAGAATGAGCAGTTCTTC

J gene: TRBJ2-5
V gene: TRBV11-2
clone size: many
D gene: TRBD1
CDR3 protein: CASSSYPGQGYQETQYF
CDR3 DNA: TGTGCCAGCAGCTCCTACCCGGGACAGGGGTACCAAGAGACCCAGTACTTC

J gene: TRBJ1-2
V gene: TRBV13
clone size: few
D gene: -
CDR3 protein: CASSLVTGRVGYTF
CDR3 DNA: TGTGCCAGCAGCTTAGTGACAGGACGTGTTGGCTACACCTTC

J gene: TRBJ2-7
V gene: TRBV9
clone size: many
D gene: -
CDR3 protein: CASSPTPLGTTYEQYF
CDR3 DNA: TGTGCCAGCAGCCCCACCCCACTGGGTACGACCTACGAGCAGTACTTC

J gene: TRBJ2-1
V gene: TRBV2
clone size: many
D gene: -
CDR3 protein: CASKRNARDSSYNEQFF
CDR3 DNA: TGTGCCAGCAAACGCAATGCACGGGACTCTTCCTACAATGAGCAGTTCTTC

J gene: TRBJ1-1
V gene: TRBV18
clone size: few
D gene: -
CDR3 protein: CASSLEFGNTEAFF
CDR3 DNA: TGTGCCAGCTCACTCGAATTTGGGAACACTGAAGCTTTCTTT

J gene: TRBJ1-2
V gene: TRBV12-3/TRBV12-4
clone size: many
D gene: -
CDR3 protein: CASSLGGDYTF
CDR3 DNA: TGTGCCAGCAGTTTGGGGGGCGACTACACCTTC

J gene: TRBJ2-7
V gene: TRBV20-1
clone size: -
D gene: TRBD1
CDR3 protein: CSAGQGGEYEQYF
CDR3 DNA: TGCAGTGCTGGACAGGGGGGGGAATACGAGCAGTACTTC

J gene: TRBJ1-2
V gene: TRBV28
clone size: many
D gene: -
CDR3 protein: CASSLVGRDGYTF
CDR3 DNA: TGTGCCAGCAGTTTAGTGGGCAGGGATGGCTACACCTTC